This T cell receptor beta chain is from a study of blood T cell repertoires in COVID-19. The V end lost 5 bases, the J end lost 7 bases, and 6 bases lay between the germline ends. Germline V lookup: CDR1 DFQATT, CDR2 SNEGSKA (reference sequence). This CDR3 has 10 residues. Profiled with immunoSEQ multiplex PCR; TCRdb holds only in-frame clones, not every one. The sample has some 270,000 clones, 80% to 90% seen once. Source material: PBMCs or T cells enriched from blood (not recorded which). The chain joins TRBV20-1 to TRBJ1-5; D possibly corresponds to TRBD1 (6 bases). This TCR derives from a woman aged 25 to 45 who had recovered from COVID-19. This chain's CDR3 is CSAGGQPQHF. In DNA, the CDR3 is TGCAGTGCTGGGGGCCAGCCCCAGCATTTT.